These 10 T cell receptor beta chains were all obtained from the same sample, sequenced in a study of cytomegalovirus exposure and HLA in healthy donors (dated by TCRdb to the late 2010s). Library preparation employed the immunoSEQ multiplex PCR assay. A mixture of 60 forward primers for TCR Vbeta segments and 13 reverse primers for TCR Jbeta segments was used in the multiplex PCR. TCRdb took over this immuneACCESS table, retaining in-frame rearrangements with V and J assigned. Such tables are incomplete; in checked studies, under half of the missing clones stem from an unresolved V gene, and the remainder is unexplained. Within this sample are 100,000 to 150,000 clones, with approximately 8.9% of them counted one time only. Together, the top ten hold 6.5% to 9% of the sample. Sequenced: PBMCs. The receptors shown here come from a woman aged 40 to 50 in good health and CMV-seropositive.

This clone has just a few counts. J is TRBJ2-3 and V is TRBV18; TRBD2 matches at 7 bases. The CDR3 covers 19 residues. Germline trimming cut 1 base from V and 2 bases from J; bases unmatched to any gene: 15. The germline gives CDR1 KGHSH, CDR2 LQKENI. CDR3 nucleotides: TGTGCCAGCTCACCACTCCGGTTTGGCGGGGGTACAAACACAGATACGCAGTATTTT. This codes for CASSPLRFGGGTNTDTQYF.

This clone was picked up a small number of times. J is TRBJ2-6 and V is TRBV11-3; a possible D gene is TRBD2 (5 bases). The V gene lost 4 bases and the J gene lost 0 bases, with 7 bases spanning the gap. The CDR3 covers 15 residues. Germline CDR1 is SGHNT and CDR2 is YENEEA. CDR3 sequence reads: CASSSRGSGANVLTF. For the CDR3, the DNA is TGTGCCAGCAGCTCACGGGGCTCTGGGGCCAACGTCCTGACTTTC.

This clone was observed a few times. This chain links TRBV9 with TRBJ2-3; no reliable D call. Trimming took off 0 bases at V and 2 bases at J, with 7 bases between the two ends. Germline CDR1 SGDLS, CDR2 YYNGEE. CDR3 length equals 14 residues. The chain's CDR3 is CASSVAGVTDTQYF. The CDR3 DNA is TGTGCCAGCAGCGTAGCAGGCGTCACAGATACGCAGTATTTT.

This clone was detected a few times. The CDR3 here is CASSGRGGTGDTGQFF. The CDR3 DNA reads as TGTGCCAGCAGCGGACGAGGGGGGACAGGGGATACCGGCCAGTTCTTC. This sequence joins TRBV2 and TRBJ2-1; 10 nucleotides line up with TRBD1. Trimming at V came to 6 bases and at J to 13 bases, leaving 18 bases not matched to a gene. Germline-derived CDR1 and CDR2 are SNHLY and FYNNEI. The CDR3 consists of 16 residues.

The V and J genes are TRBV5-1 and TRBJ2-7, with a weak D call TRBD2 (6 bases). Germline V gene sequence: CDR1 SGHRS, CDR2 YFSETQ. Trimming took off 6 bases at V and 6 bases at J, with 16 bases between the two ends. This CDR3 comprises 13 residues. CDR3 sequence: CASKDGSSTEQYF. The CDR3, as DNA: TGCGCCAGCAAGGACGGGAGTTCTACCGAGCAGTACTTC.

This clone has only a few counts. The rearrangement joins TRBV5-6 to TRBJ2-7; the match to TRBD1 covers 9 bases. There are 13 residues in the CDR3. Germline CDR1 reads SGHDT; CDR2 reads YYEEEE. Unmatched junction bases numbered 6, after V lost 6 bases and J lost 5 bases. The CDR3 here is CASTRDRVDEQYF. Here the CDR3 DNA reads TGTGCCAGCACCCGGGACAGGGTGGACGAGCAGTACTTC.

The chain couples TRBV6-1 to TRBJ1-1, with 7 bases fitting TRBD1. Trimming removed 8 bases from V and 8 bases from J; junction bases left unmatched: 11. The germline CDR1 and CDR2 sequences are MNHNS and SASEGT. CDR3 length: 13 residues. The chain's CDR3 is CASPRTGRDEAFF. For the CDR3, the DNA is TGTGCCAGCCCTAGGACAGGAAGAGACGAAGCTTTCTTT.

This clone turned up a few times. This sequence joins TRBV6-5 and TRBJ1-6, with D unclear. V was shortened by 6 bases and J by 6 bases, with 15 bases between the two germline ends. The germline V gene has CDR1 MNHEY and CDR2 SVGAGI. CDR3 size: 15 residues. CDR3 coding DNA: TGTGCCAGCAGAATAGACTTCGCCGCTAATTCACCCCTCCACTTT. Its protein is CASRIDFAANSPLHF.

This clone was detected only a few times. The chain joins TRBV7-2 to TRBJ1-5; 9 nucleotides align to TRBD1. The CDR3 extends over 15 amino acids. Looked up from germline, CDR1 is SGHTA and CDR2 is FQGNSA. V dropped 4 bases and J dropped 6; count of bases not matched to a gene: 7. CDR3 sequence: CASSSSGTGFQPQHF. The CDR3 region has the DNA TGTGCCAGCAGCTCATCCGGGACAGGGTTTCAGCCCCAGCATTTT.

The CDR3 DNA reads TGTGCCAGTAGTATAGCTGGGGCCTTGAGCTCCTATAATTCACCCCTCCACTTT. This codes for CASSIAGALSSYNSPLHF. This rearrangement joins TRBV19 to TRBJ1-6, with D possibly TRBD1 on 5 matching bases. The CDR3 consists of 18 residues. Per germline, CDR1 LNHDA and CDR2 SQIVND (reference sequence). V was cut by 1 base and J by 0 bases, with 13 bases left in between.